This TCR beta chain was captured in a study of blood T cell repertoires in COVID-19. Method: immunoSEQ multiplex PCR; TCRdb's copy keeps in-frame clones and lacks some. This sample has approximately 260,000 clones, with just under 90% found just once. There are 15 residues in the CDR3. The germline CDR1 and CDR2 sequences are MNHEY and SMNVEV (reference sequence). The V gene end was trimmed by 6 bases and the J gene end by 2 bases; junction bases not matched to a gene: 8. This TCR came from a woman aged 55-70 years who had recovered from COVID-19. The chain combines TRBV27 with TRBJ2-5; 8 positions agree with TRBD2. Sequencing was carried out using PBMCs or T cells enriched from blood (not recorded which). The CDR3 DNA sequence: TGTGCCAGCAGCCCACTGCCTAGCGGGCAAGAGACCCAGTACTTC. It specifies CASSPLPSGQETQYF.